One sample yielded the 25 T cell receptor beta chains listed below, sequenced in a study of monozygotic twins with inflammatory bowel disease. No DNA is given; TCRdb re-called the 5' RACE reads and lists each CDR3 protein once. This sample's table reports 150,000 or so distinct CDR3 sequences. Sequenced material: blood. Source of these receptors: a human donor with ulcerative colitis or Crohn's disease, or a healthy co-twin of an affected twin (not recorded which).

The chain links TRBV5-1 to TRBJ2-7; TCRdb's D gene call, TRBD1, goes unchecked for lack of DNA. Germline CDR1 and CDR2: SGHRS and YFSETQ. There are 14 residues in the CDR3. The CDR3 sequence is CASSLEQGPYEQYF.

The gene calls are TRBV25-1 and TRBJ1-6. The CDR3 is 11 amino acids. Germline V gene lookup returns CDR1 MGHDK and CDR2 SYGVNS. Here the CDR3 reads CASFGSSGVHF.

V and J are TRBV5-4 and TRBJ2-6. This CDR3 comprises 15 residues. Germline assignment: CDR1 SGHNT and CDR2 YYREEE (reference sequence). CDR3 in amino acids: CASSKIPVGANVLTF.

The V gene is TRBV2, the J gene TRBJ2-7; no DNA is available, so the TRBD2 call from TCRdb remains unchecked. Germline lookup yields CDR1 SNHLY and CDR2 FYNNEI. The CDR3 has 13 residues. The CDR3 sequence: CASSMWEVGEQYF.

The CDR3 loop reads CASNYDRADNYEQYF. V usage is TRBV2 and J usage is TRBJ2-7; the TRBD1 assignment by TCRdb is unverifiable without DNA. The CDR3 is 15 amino acids. CDR1 and CDR2 (germline): SNHLY, FYNNEI.

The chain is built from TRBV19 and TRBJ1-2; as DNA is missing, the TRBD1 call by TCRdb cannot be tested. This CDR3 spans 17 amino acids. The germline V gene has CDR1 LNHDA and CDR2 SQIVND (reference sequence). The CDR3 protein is CASSIFLLTGRFYGYTF.

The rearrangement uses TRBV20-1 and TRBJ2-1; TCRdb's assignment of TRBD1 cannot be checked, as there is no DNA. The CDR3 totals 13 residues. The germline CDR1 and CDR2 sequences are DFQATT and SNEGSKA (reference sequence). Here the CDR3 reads CSATKSRGGEQFF.

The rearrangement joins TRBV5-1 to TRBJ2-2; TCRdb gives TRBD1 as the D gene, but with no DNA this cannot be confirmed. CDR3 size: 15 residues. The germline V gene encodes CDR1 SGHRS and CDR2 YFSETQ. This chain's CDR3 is CASSLQGSNTGELFF.

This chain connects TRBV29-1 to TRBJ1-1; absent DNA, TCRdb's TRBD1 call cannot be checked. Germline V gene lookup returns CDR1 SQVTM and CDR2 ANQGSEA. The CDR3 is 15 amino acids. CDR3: CSPGTGEIGGTEAFF.

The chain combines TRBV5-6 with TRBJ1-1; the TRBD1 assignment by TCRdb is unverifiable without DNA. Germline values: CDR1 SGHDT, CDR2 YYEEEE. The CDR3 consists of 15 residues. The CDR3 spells CASSFPGTGRTEAFF.

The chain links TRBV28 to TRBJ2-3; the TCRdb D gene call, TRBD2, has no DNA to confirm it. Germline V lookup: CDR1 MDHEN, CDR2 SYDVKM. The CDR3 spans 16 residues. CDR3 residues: CASRNGLAGSVDTQYF.

The CDR3 reads CASSKTGTSGSYEQYF. The rearrangement uses TRBV5-5 and TRBJ2-7; TCRdb reports TRBD2, a call that lacks DNA to check it against. The length of the CDR3 is 16 residues. Germline V gives CDR1 SGHKS, CDR2 YYEKEE (reference sequence).

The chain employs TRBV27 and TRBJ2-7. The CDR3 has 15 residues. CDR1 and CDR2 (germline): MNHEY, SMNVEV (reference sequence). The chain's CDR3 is CASRHPDRRSYEQYF.

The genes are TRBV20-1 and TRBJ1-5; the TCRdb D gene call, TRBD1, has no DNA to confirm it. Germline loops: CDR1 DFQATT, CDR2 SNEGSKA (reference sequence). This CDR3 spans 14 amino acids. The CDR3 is CSVRTGGGNQPQHF.

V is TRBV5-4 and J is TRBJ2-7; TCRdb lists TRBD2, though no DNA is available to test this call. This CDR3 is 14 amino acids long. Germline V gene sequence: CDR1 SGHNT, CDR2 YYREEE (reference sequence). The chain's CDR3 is CASRSAGGPYEQYF.

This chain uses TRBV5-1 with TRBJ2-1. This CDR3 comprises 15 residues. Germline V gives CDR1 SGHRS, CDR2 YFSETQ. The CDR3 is CASRPEPSSYNEQFF.

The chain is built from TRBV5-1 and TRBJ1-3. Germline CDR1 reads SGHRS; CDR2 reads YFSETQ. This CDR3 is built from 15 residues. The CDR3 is CASSLVGNSGNTIYF. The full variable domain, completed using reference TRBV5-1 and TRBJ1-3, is KAGVTQTPRYLIKTRGQQVTLSCSPISGHRSVSWYQQTPGQGLQFLFEYFSETQRNKGNFPGRFSGRQFSNSRSEMNVSTLELGDSALYLCASSLVGNSGNTIYFGEGSWLTVV.

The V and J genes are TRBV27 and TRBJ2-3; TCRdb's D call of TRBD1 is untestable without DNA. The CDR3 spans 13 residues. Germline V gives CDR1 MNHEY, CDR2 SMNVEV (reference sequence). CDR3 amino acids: CASSPWGVDTQYF.

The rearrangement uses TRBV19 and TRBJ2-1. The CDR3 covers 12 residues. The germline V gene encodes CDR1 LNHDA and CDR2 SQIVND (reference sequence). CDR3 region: CASSWVSGEQFF. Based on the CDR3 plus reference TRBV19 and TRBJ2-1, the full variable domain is DGGITQSPKYLFRKEGQNVTLSCEQNLNHDAMYWYRQDPGQGLRLIYYSQIVNDFQKGDIAEGYSVSREKKESFPLTVTSAQKNPTAFYLCASSWVSGEQFFGPGTRLTVL.

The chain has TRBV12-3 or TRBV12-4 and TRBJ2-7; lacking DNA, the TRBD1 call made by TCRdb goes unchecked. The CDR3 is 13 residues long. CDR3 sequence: CASSPQGGREQYF.

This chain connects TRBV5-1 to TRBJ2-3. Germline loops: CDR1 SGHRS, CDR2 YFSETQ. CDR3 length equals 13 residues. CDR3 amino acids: CASSLGRPDTQYF.

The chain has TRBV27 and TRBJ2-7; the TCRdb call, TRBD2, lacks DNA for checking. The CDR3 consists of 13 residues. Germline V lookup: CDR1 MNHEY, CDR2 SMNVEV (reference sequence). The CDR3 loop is CASGIAGIGEQYF.

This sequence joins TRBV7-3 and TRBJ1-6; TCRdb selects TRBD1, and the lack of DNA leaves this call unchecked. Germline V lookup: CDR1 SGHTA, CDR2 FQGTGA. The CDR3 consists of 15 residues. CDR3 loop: CASSLTRDSSSPLHF. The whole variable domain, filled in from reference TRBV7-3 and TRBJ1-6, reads GAGVSQTPSNKVTEKGKYVELRCDPISGHTALYWYRQSLGQGPEFLIYFQGTGAADDSGLPNDRFFAVRPEGSVSTLKIQRTERGDSAVYLCASSLTRDSSSPLHFGNGTRLTVT.

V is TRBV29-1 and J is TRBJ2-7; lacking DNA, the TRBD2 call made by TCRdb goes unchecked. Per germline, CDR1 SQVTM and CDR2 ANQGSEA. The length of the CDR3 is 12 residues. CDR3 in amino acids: CSVGGGKYEQYF.

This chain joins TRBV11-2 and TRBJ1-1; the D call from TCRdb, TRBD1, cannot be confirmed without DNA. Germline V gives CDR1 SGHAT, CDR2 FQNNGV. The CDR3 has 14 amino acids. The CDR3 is CASSPDRKNTEAFF. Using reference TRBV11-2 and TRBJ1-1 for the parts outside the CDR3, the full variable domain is EAGVAQSPRYKIIEKRQSVAFWCNPISGHATLYWYQQILGQGPKLLIQFQNNGVVDDSQLPKDRFSAERLKGVDSTLKIQPAKLEDSAVYLCASSPDRKNTEAFFGQGTRLTVV.